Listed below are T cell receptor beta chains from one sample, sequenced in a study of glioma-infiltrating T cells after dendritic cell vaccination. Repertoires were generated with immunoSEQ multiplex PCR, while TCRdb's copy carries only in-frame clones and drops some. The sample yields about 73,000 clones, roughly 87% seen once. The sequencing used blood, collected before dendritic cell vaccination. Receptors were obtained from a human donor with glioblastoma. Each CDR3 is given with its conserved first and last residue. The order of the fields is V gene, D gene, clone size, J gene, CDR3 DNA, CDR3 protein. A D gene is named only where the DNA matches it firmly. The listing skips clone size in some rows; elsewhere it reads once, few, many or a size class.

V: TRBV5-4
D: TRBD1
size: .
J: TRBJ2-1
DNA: TGTGCCAGCAGCTTGGCAGGGGGCGGTTACAATGAGCAGTTCTTC
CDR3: CASSLAGGGYNEQFF

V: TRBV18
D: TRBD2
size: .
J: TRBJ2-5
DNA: TGTGCCACGCAGCGGCCGGGAGGTCAAGAGACCCAGTACTTC
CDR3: CATQRPGGQETQYF

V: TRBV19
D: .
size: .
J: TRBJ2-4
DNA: TGTGCCAGTAGTATAGGAAGGGAGGTAGCCAAAAACATTCAGTACTTC
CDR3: CASSIGREVAKNIQYF

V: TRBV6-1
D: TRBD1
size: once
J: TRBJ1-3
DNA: TGTGCCAGCAGCTTGACAGGGGACGGAAACACCATATATTTT
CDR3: CASSLTGDGNTIYF

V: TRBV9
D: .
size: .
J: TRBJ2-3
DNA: TGTGCCAGCAGCGTAGCTACTAGGACAGATACGCAGTATTTT
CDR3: CASSVATRTDTQYF

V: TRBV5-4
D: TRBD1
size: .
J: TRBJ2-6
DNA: TGTGCCAGCAGCCGACAGGGTGCCAACGTCCTGACTTTC
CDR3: CASSRQGANVLTF

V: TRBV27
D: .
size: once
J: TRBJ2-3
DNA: TGTGCCAGCAACCTATGGGGCGGATTCACAGATACGCAGTATTTT
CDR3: CASNLWGGFTDTQYF

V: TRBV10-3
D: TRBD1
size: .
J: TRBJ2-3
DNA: TGTGCCTTAAAGGGGGCTATCAGCACAGATACGCAGTATTTT
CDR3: CALKGAISTDTQYF

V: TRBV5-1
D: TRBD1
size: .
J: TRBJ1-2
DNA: TGCGCCAGCAGTCCGGACAGGGGAATCTATGGCTACACCTTC
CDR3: CASSPDRGIYGYTF

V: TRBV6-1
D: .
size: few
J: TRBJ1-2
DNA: TGTGCCAGCAGTATCGGCCTGGACAGTTATGGCTACACCTTC
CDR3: CASSIGLDSYGYTF

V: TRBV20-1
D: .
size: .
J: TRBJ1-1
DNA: TGCAGTGCTAGATGGGGGGCTGAAGCTTTCTTT
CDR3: CSARWGAEAFF

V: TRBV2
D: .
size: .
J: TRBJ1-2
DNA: TGTGCCAGCCGGGACACCCCCTATGGCTACACCTTC
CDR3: CASRDTPYGYTF

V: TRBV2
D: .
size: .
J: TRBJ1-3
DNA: TGTGCCAGCAGTGAAAGACAGCGAAACACCATATATTTT
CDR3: CASSERQRNTIYF

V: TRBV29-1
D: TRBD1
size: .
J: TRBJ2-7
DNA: TGCAGCGTTGAAGCTCAGGGGACAGTCGGTTACGAGCAGTACTTC
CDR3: CSVEAQGTVGYEQYF

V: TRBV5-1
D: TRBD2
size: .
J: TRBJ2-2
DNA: TGCGCCAGCAGCCCTCGGGGACTAGCGGGAGGCATTAACACCGGGGAGCTGTTTTTT
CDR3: CASSPRGLAGGINTGELFF

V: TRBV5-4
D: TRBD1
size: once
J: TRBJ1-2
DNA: TGTGCCAGCAGCTTGGTGGGGACAGGGTATGGCTACACCTTC
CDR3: CASSLVGTGYGYTF

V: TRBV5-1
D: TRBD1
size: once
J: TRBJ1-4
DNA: TGCGCCAGCAGCTTGGGGGGGACAGGAGAAAAACTGTTTTTT
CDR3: CASSLGGTGEKLFF

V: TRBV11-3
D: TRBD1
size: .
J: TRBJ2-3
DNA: TGTGCCAGCAGCCAAAGACAGGGCGGCGATACGCAGTATTTT
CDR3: CASSQRQGGDTQYF

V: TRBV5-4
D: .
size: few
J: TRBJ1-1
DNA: TGTGCCTACTTCTGGCGTCCGGGGGGCACTGAAGCTTTCTTT
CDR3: CAYFWRPGGTEAFF

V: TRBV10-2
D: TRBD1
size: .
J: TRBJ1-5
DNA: TGCGCCAGCAGGTTGACAGGGGGGCAGCCCCAGCATTTT
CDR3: CASRLTGGQPQHF

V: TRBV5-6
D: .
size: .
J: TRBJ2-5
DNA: TGTGCCAGCAGCTTGGGCAGGGTAAAGACCCAGTACTTC
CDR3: CASSLGRVKTQYF

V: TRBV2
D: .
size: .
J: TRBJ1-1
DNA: TGTGCCAGCTCGAAAGGGGCAGGTGAAGCTTTCTTT
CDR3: CASSKGAGEAFF

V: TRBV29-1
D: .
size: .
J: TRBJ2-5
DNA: TGCAGCGTTGATCCCAACCAAGAGACCCAGTACTTC
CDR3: CSVDPNQETQYF

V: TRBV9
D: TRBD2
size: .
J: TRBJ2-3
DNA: TGTGCCAGCAGCGCCGTGACTAGCGGAAGAAACACAGATACGCAGTATTTT
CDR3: CASSAVTSGRNTDTQYF

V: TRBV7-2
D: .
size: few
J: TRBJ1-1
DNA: TGTGCCAGCAGCTCAACAGACATGAACACTGAAGCTTTCTTT
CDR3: CASSSTDMNTEAFF

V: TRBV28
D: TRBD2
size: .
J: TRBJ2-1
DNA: TGTGCCAGCCGTGGGGGCAATCGAGTGCGGGAGGGGAATGAGCAGTTCTTC
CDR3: CASRGGNRVREGNEQFF

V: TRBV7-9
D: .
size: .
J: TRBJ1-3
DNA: TGTGCCAGCAGCTTACTGTCAGGGGTTGGTAACACCATATATTTT
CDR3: CASSLLSGVGNTIYF

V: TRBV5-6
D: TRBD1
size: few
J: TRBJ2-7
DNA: TGTGCCAGCAGCTTAGGACAGGGAAGGTACGAGCAGTACTTC
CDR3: CASSLGQGRYEQYF